This T cell receptor (beta chain) was sequenced for a study of patients and donors after allogeneic stem cell transplantation (dated by TCRdb to 2020 to 2021). Trimming at the junction amounts to 3 bases on V and 3 bases on J, and the germline ends lie 6 bases apart. From its cysteine to its phenylalanine, the CDR3 spans 12 amino acids. The retained sequence is limited to the CDR3, 36 bases, with the frame set at the first base. Many counts were recorded for this clonotype. Its antigen has not been determined. No base-level quality is on record; no much larger clone is a single base apart. The library was made by RT-PCR. The data were produced on a NextSeq 550. Using fastp trimming at Q25 and MiXCR clonotype assembly, TCRdb reanalyzed the public sequencing data and kept in-frame beta chains. Each CDR3 protein gets just one entry, which takes the most common genes and DNA from the rows behind it. For this sample there are 410,000 or so distinct CDR3 sequences; under 20% appear just once. The leading ten clones occupy around 7.9% of the sample.

The clonotype was recovered from a human donor who was either an allogeneic HSCT recipient or a stem cell or donor lymphocyte infusion donor (not recorded which). It is not recorded whose cells these are; they may come from a transplant donor. Material: blood, either unsorted or a sorted T cell fraction (not recorded which). The chain links TRBV12-3 or TRBV12-4 with TRBJ2-7; no confident D gene assignment can be made. The DNA reads as follows: TGTGCCAGCAGTTTTGATGACTACGAGCAGTACTTC. Protein translation: CASSFDDYEQYF.